This T cell receptor (beta chain) was documented in a study of blood T cell repertoires in COVID-19. The overall study: Donors in the United States, Italy and Spain gave samples during acute or convalescent COVID-19. PBMCs, B-cell-depleted T cells, or T cells were the source of the cDNA or gDNA that made up the material.

CDR1 is MDHEN, CDR2 SYDVKM, per germline. The CDR3 extends over 19 amino acids. With 5 bases clipped from V and 2 bases from J, the junction kept 18 bases outside the gene matches. This table comes from immunoSEQ multiplex PCR, and its TCRdb copy is limited to in-frame clones, with some not included. The sample has about 100,000 clones; 75% to 90% are singletons. The sample comprised peripheral blood. The chain links TRBV28 to TRBJ2-7, with 10 bases aligning to TRBD2. The receptor was isolated from a human donor with active COVID-19. The donor label of this sample is uncertain. CDR3 sequence: CASSALTSGVIFLPYEQYF. The CDR3 DNA sequence: TGTGCCAGCAGTGCACTTACTAGCGGGGTCATCTTTCTCCCCTACGAGCAGTACTTC.